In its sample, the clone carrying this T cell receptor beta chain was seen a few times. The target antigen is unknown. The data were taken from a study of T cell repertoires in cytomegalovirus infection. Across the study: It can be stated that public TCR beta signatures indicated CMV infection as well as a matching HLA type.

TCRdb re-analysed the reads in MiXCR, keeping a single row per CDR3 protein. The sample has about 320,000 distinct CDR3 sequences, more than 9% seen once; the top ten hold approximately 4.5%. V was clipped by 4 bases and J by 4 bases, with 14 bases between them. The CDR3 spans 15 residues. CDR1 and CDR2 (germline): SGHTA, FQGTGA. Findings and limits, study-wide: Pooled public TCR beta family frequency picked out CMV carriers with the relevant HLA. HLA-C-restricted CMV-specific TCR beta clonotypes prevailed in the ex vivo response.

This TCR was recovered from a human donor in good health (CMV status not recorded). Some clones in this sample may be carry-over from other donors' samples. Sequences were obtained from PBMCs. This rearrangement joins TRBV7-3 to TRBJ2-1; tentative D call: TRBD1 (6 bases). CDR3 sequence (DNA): TGTGCCAGCAGCTCAGTCCCGACAGGATACAATGAGCAGTTCTTC. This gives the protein CASSSVPTGYNEQFF. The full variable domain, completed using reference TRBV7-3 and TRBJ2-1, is GAGVSQTPSNKVTEKGKYVELRCDPISGHTALYWYRQSLGQGPEFLIYFQGTGAADDSGLPNDRFFAVRPEGSVSTLKIQRTERGDSAVYLCASSSVPTGYNEQFFGPGTRLTVL.